This T cell receptor beta chain was found in a study of blood T cell repertoires in COVID-19. The method was immunoSEQ multiplex PCR; TCRdb's version includes in-frame clones alone and lacks a portion of them. The data contain about 220,000 clones, roughly 80% of them singletons. Germline assignment: CDR1 MNHEY and CDR2 SVGEGT. V was pared by 5 bases and J by 3 bases, with 3 bases of the junction left unmatched. The CDR3 runs to 14 residues. This rearrangement joins TRBV6-2 or TRBV6-3 to TRBJ2-5, with 10 bases that match TRBD2. Sample: peripheral blood. This sequence was found in a woman aged 70 to 79 with acute or convalescent COVID-19. This chain's CDR3 is CASSPLAGKETQYF. The CDR3 region has the DNA TGTGCCAGCAGTCCACTAGCGGGGAAAGAGACCCAGTACTTC.